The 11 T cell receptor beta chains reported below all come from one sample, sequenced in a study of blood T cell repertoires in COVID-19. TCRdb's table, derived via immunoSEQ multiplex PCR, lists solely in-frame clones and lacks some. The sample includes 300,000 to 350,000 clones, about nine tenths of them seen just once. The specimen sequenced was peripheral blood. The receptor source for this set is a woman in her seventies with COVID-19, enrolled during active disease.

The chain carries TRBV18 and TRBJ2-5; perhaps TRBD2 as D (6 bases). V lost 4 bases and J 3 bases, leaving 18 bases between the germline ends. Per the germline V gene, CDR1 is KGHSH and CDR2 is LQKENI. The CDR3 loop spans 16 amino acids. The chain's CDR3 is CASSHRETEAEETQYF. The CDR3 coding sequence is TGTGCCAGCTCACATCGGGAGACAGAAGCCGAAGAGACCCAGTACTTC.

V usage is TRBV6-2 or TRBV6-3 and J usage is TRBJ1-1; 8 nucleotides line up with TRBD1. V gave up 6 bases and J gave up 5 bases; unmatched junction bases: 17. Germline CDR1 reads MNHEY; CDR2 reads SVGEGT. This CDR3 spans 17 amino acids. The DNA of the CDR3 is TGTGCCAGCAGGCCTGTCGAGGGCAGGGGGCGAGGGACTGAAGCTTTCTTT. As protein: CASRPVEGRGRGTEAFF.

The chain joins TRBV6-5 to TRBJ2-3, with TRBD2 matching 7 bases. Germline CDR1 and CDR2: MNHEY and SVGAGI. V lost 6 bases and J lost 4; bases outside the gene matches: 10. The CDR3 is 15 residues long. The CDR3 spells CASSGDYRGSDTQYF. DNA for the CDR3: TGTGCCAGCAGCGGGGACTATCGAGGGTCAGATACGCAGTATTTT.

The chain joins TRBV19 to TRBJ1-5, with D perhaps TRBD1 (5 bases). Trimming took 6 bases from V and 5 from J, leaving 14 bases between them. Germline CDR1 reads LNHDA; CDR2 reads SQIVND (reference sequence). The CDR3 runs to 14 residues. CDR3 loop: CASRRGIGHQPQHF. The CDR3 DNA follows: TGTGCCAGTAGAAGGGGTATAGGGCATCAGCCCCAGCATTTT.

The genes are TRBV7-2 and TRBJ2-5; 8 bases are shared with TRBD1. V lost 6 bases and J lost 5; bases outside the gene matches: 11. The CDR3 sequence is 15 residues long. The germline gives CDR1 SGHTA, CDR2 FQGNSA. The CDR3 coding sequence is TGTGCCAGCAGTATCGACAGGGGTTTGATGGAGACCCAGTACTTC. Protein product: CASSIDRGLMETQYF. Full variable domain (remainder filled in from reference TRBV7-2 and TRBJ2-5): GAGVSQSPSNKVTEKGKDVELRCDPISGHTALYWYRQSLGQGLEFLIYFQGNSAPDKSGLPSDRFSAERTGGSVSTLTIQRTQQEDSAVYLCASSIDRGLMETQYFGPGTRLLVL.

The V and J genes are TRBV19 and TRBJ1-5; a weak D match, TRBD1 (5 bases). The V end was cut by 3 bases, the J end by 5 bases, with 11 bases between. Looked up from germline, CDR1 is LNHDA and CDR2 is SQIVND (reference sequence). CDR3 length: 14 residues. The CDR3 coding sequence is TGTGCCAGTAGTATGCAGGGCTCGTATCAGCCCCAGCATTTT. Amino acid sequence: CASSMQGSYQPQHF.

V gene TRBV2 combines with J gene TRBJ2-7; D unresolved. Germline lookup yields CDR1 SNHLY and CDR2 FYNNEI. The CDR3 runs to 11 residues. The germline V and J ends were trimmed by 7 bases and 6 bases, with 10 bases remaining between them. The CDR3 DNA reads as TGTGCCAGCATTTCGGGTGGCGAGCAGTACTTC. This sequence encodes CASISGGEQYF.

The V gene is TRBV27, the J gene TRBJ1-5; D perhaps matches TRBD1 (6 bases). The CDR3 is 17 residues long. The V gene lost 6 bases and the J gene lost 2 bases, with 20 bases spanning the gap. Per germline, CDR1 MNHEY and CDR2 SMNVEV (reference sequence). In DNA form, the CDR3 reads TGTGCCAGCAGACCTCTAAATACAGGGTATGGCAATCAGCCCCAGCATTTT. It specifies CASRPLNTGYGNQPQHF.

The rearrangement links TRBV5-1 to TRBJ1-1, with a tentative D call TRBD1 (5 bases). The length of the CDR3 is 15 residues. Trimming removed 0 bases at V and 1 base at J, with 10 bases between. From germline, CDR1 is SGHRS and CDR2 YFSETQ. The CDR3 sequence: CASSLDAGPNTEAFF. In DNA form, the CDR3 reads TGCGCCAGCAGCTTGGACGCAGGGCCGAACACTGAAGCTTTCTTT.

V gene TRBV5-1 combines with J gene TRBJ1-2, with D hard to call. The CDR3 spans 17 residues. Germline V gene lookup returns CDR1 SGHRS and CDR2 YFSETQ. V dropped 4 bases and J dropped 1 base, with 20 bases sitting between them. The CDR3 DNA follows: TGCGCCAGCAGCCCTCGCCGGGATGTTACCTATAACTATGGCTACACCTTC. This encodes CASSPRRDVTYNYGYTF.

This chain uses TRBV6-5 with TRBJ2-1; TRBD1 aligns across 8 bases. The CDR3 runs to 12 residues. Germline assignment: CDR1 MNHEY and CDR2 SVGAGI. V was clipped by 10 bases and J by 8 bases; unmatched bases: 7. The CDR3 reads CAISDRVHEQFF. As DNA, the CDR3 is TGTGCCATCTCGGACAGGGTCCATGAGCAGTTCTTC.